This is a list of T cell receptor beta chains from one sample in a study of blood T cell repertoires in COVID-19. Here immunoSEQ multiplex PCR was the method, and the copy in TCRdb shows in-frame clones only, minus some. Among around 250,000 clones listed, roughly 85% were seen once. Sequencing was done on a sample of PBMCs or T cells enriched from blood (not recorded which). The source of these receptors is a woman aged 45-65 years with acute COVID-19. Each CDR3 is given with its conserved first and last residue. Each record gives: V gene, clone size, D gene, J gene, CDR3 DNA, CDR3 protein. The D gene is left open where the match is weak. Rows may omit the clone size; those that give it use once, few, many or a size class.

TRBV4-1,.,.,TRBJ1-2,TGCGCCAGCAGCCAAGTACAGGACTATGGCTACACCTTC,CASSQVQDYGYTF
TRBV7-2,.,TRBD2,TRBJ2-1,TGTGCCAGCAGCTTACAGGGCGGGGGGGCCGTAAATGAGCAGTTCTTC,CASSLQGGGAVNEQFF
TRBV9,.,.,TRBJ1-3,TGTGCCAGCAGCGTAGCCCCGGACAGAGGAAACACCATATATTTT,CASSVAPDRGNTIYF
TRBV7-9,.,.,TRBJ1-5,TGTGCCAGCAGCTTAGGAGGGCGCAATCAGCCCCAGCATTTT,CASSLGGRNQPQHF
TRBV6-5,.,TRBD1,TRBJ1-5,TGTGCCAGCAGCCGAGGACAGGGCAATCAGCCCCAGCATTTT,CASSRGQGNQPQHF
TRBV5-4,.,TRBD1,TRBJ2-7,TGTGCCACCAGCTGGGACAGGGGATCCTACGAGCAGTACTTC,CATSWDRGSYEQYF
TRBV27,.,.,TRBJ1-1,TGTGCCAGCTCCACCTGGGGCAGGGCCACTGAAGCTTTCTTT,CASSTWGRATEAFF
TRBV3-1/TRBV3-2,.,.,TRBJ1-2,TGTGCCAGCAGCCAAGACCCCCGGGGGGAGGGCTACACCTTC,CASSQDPRGEGYTF
TRBV4-3,.,.,TRBJ1-6,TGCGCCAGCAGCCAAGAAACAGGTCGGTCCTATAATTCACCCCTCCACTTT,CASSQETGRSYNSPLHF
TRBV29-1,.,TRBD1,TRBJ2-7,TGCAGCGTTGGATACAGGGGGCTCATCAGTGGGCAGTACTTC,CSVGYRGLISGQYF
TRBV15,.,.,TRBJ1-4,TGTGCCACCAGCAGCAGGGGTAATGAAAAACTGTTTTTT,CATSSRGNEKLFF
TRBV7-3,once,TRBD1,TRBJ2-1,TGTGCCAGCAGCCCCCAGACAGGGCACGAGCAGTTCTTC,CASSPQTGHEQFF
TRBV7-9,.,.,TRBJ1-4,TGTGCCAGCAGTCCAGGGTCGACTAATGAAAAACTGTTTTTT,CASSPGSTNEKLFF
TRBV4-2,few,.,TRBJ1-2,TGTGCCAGCAGCCCCGTGACAGGAACTAACTATGGCTACACCTTC,CASSPVTGTNYGYTF
TRBV19,.,.,TRBJ1-5,TGTGCCAGTAGTTCAGGGGAGAGCAATCAGCCCCAGCATTTT,CASSSGESNQPQHF
TRBV6-5,.,.,TRBJ1-6,TGTGCCAGCAGTTTCCCAGGTGGTTCACCCCTCCACTTT,CASSFPGGSPLHF
TRBV2,.,.,TRBJ2-7,TGTGCCAGCAGTGACGGGAGATCCCCCTACGAGCAGTACTTC,CASSDGRSPYEQYF
TRBV19,.,TRBD2,TRBJ2-7,TGTGCCAGTAGTATGGGAGGGTACAACGAGCAGTACTTC,CASSMGGYNEQYF
TRBV27,.,.,TRBJ2-2,TGTGCCAGCAGTTTTTGGCTCGGGGGAAACACCGGGGAGCTGTTTTTT,CASSFWLGGNTGELFF
TRBV18,.,TRBD1,TRBJ1-2,TGTGCCAGCTCACCCTCCGGGACAGGGTCCGGCTACACCTTC,CASSPSGTGSGYTF
TRBV7-8,once,.,TRBJ2-7,TGTGCCAGCAGCTTATCGCAGGGATACTACTACGAGCAGTACTTC,CASSLSQGYYYEQYF
TRBV12-3/TRBV12-4,few,.,TRBJ1-2,TGTGCCAGCAGTTTCCAGGGGCCCTATGGCTACACCTTC,CASSFQGPYGYTF
TRBV4-1,few,.,TRBJ2-3,TGCGCCAGCAGCCAAGATTTCGAGGGCGCTAGCACAGATACGCAGTATTTT,CASSQDFEGASTDTQYF
TRBV13,.,.,TRBJ1-6,TGTGCCAGCAGCATCTACAGGGTCAAGGATAATTCACCCCTCCACTTT,CASSIYRVKDNSPLHF
TRBV13,.,.,TRBJ1-6,TGTGCCAGCAGTGGAAATGGGGCCTCCTATAATTCACCCCTCCACTTT,CASSGNGASYNSPLHF
TRBV7-2,.,.,TRBJ2-7,TGTGCCAGCAGCGCTCCTCGCCTCCTTCGGGAGCAGTACTTC,CASSAPRLLREQYF
TRBV19,.,.,TRBJ1-1,TGTGCCAGTAGTAATTGGCAGGTCACTGAAGCTTTCTTT,CASSNWQVTEAFF
TRBV9,.,.,TRBJ1-1,TGTGCCAGCAGCGCTCAAGGGGTAACTGAAGCTTTCTTT,CASSAQGVTEAFF
TRBV5-5,.,TRBD1,TRBJ1-1,TGTGCCAGCAGCCCACCGGGACAGGGGGCTGAAGCTTTCTTT,CASSPPGQGAEAFF
TRBV7-2,.,.,TRBJ1-2,TGTGCCAGCAGCTTACAGGATGACTATGGCTACACCTTC,CASSLQDDYGYTF
TRBV6-5,.,.,TRBJ2-2,TGTGCCAGCAGTACCCACAGGGAGGAGCTGTTTTTT,CASSTHREELFF
TRBV7-2,.,TRBD2,TRBJ2-3,TGTGCCAGCAGCCTGGGACTAGCCGGCACAGATACGCAGTATTTT,CASSLGLAGTDTQYF
TRBV3-1/TRBV3-2,.,TRBD1,TRBJ2-7,TGTGCCAGCAGCCAAGATCGTGCAGGGGGCAATTACGAGCAGTACTTC,CASSQDRAGGNYEQYF
TRBV19,few,.,TRBJ2-7,TGTGCCAGTAGTATAGTCGGGGCGGGGTCCTACGAGCAGTACTTC,CASSIVGAGSYEQYF
TRBV29-1,.,TRBD1,TRBJ2-7,TGCAGCGTGCCGGGACAGGGGTACGAGCAGTACTTC,CSVPGQGYEQYF
TRBV27,.,.,TRBJ1-5,TGTGCCAGCAGTTTTCAGGGATTGAGGAATCAGCCCCAGCATTTT,CASSFQGLRNQPQHF
TRBV6-2/TRBV6-3,.,TRBD1,TRBJ2-2,TGTGCCAGCAGCGGTGGGACAGTGGGTAACACCGGGGAGCTGTTTTTT,CASSGGTVGNTGELFF
TRBV18,once,TRBD1,TRBJ2-3,TGTGCCAGCTCAGCGGCCGGGACAGGGTTTGCAGATACGCAGTATTTT,CASSAAGTGFADTQYF
TRBV5-1,.,.,TRBJ2-7,TGCGCCTCCAAAGCCTCAGGGGACGAGCAGTACTTC,CASKASGDEQYF
TRBV7-9,.,TRBD2,TRBJ2-7,TGTGCCAGCAGCTTGGGACTAGCATCCTACGAGCAGTACTTC,CASSLGLASYEQYF
TRBV12-3/TRBV12-4,.,.,TRBJ1-2,TGTGCCAGCAGTTCTACAGCCTATGGCTACACCTTC,CASSSTAYGYTF
TRBV9,.,.,TRBJ2-1,TGTGCCAGCAGCCAACAGGGAACGGGTGAGCAGTTCTTC,CASSQQGTGEQFF
TRBV6-1,.,.,TRBJ1-5,TGTGCCAGCAGTGAAGGGATGGGGCGGTTCAATCAGCCCCAGCATTTT,CASSEGMGRFNQPQHF
TRBV19,.,.,TRBJ1-2,TGTGCCAGTAGTAACTTTCTGGGTCGAGGAAACTATGGCTACACCTTC,CASSNFLGRGNYGYTF